This record looks at one TCR beta chain sequence and its context. The junction had 3 bases not matched to a gene; V was cut back by 0 bases and J by 4 bases. This CDR3 has 16 residues. Germline assignment: CDR1 SGDLS and CDR2 YYNGEE. Per the study methods: Reference gene primers were amplified, and this amplification served to estimate nucleated cell counts. Using immunoSEQ multiplex PCR, the repertoire was profiled, and TCRdb retains in-frame clones only, with some absent. Clonal size and the V and J genes are those of that table, whereas D and trimming came from the DNA. The sample holds around 330,000 clones; approximately 91% are singletons and the top ten take approximately 5%. This record belongs to a study of blood T cell repertoires in COVID-19. Overall study: Some COVID-19 samples were acute and others convalescent; all came from the United States, Italy and Spain.

In assigning cohorts, the study relied on participant-reported clinical history. The chain combines TRBV9 with TRBJ2-1, with 11 positions matching TRBD2. What was sequenced was PBMCs or T cells enriched from blood (not recorded which). The TCR was taken from a man aged 60-69 years who had recovered from COVID-19. In nucleotides, the CDR3 is TGTGCCAGCAGCGTAGCGGGACTAGCGGAATACAATGAGCAGTTCTTC. Translating it yields CASSVAGLAEYNEQFF.